This entry concerns a single TCR beta chain. The data stem from a study of blood T cell repertoires in COVID-19. TCRdb's copy holds only in-frame clones and misses some; the assay was immunoSEQ multiplex PCR. The table lists 200,000 to 300,000 clones, roughly 90% of them singletons, with just under 2% in the top ten. The CDR3 sequence is 15 residues long. After removal of 2 bases from V and 5 bases from J, the junction contained 6 bases not matched to a gene. Germline values: CDR1 LGHNA, CDR2 YSLEER. The specimen was peripheral blood. The gene calls are TRBV4-3 and TRBJ2-7, with 10 nucleotides matching TRBD2. The TCR was taken from a man between 25 and 39 years old with active or convalescent COVID-19. DNA for the CDR3: TGCGCCAGCAGCCAATCGGTAGCGGGGGGTGACGAGCAGTACTTC. Amino acids: CASSQSVAGGDEQYF.